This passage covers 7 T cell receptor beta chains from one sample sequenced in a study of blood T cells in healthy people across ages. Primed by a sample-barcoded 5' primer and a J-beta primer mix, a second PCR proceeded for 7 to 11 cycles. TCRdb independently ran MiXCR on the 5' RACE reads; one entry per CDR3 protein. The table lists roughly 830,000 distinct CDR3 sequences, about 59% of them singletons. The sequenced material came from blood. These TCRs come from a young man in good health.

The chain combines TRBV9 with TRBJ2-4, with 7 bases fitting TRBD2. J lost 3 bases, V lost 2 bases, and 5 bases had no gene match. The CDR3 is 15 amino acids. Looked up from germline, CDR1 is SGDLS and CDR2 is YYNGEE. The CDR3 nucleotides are TGTGCCAGCAGCGTGAGCGGGGACGGCAAAAACATTCAGTACTTC. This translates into CASSVSGDGKNIQYF.

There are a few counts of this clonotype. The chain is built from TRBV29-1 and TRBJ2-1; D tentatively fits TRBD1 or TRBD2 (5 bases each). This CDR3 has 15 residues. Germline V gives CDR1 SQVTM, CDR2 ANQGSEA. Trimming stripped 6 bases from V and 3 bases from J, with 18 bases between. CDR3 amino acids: CSVDTGTAIYNEQFF. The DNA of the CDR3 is TGCAGCGTAGACACCGGGACGGCAATCTACAATGAGCAGTTCTTC.

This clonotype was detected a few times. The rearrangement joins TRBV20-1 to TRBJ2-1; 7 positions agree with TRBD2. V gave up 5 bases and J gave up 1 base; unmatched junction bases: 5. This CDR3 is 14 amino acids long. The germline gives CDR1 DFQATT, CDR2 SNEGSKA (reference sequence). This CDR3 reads CSALSGISYNEQFF. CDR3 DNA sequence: TGCAGTGCTTTGAGCGGGATATCCTACAATGAGCAGTTCTTC.

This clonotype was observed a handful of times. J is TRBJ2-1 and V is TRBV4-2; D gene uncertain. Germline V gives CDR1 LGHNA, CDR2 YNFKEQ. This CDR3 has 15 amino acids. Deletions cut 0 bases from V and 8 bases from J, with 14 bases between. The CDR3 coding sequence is TGTGCCAGCAGCCAAGATTTCACCAGTCTAGATGAGCAGTTCTTC. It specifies CASSQDFTSLDEQFF.

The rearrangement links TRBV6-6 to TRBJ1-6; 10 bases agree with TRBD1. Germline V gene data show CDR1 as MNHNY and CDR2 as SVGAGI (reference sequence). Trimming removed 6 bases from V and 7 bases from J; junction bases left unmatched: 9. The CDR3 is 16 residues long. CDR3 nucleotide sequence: TGTGCCAGCAGACCTACCGGACAGGGGGGGAATTCACCCCTCCACTTT. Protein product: CASRPTGQGGNSPLHF.

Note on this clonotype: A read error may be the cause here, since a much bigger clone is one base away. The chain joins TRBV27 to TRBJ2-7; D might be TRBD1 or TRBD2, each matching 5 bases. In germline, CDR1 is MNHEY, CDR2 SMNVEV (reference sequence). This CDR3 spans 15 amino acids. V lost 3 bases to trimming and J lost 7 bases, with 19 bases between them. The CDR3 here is CASSFRDLDPTEQYF. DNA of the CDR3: TGTGCCAGCAGTTTCCGGGACCTCGACCCTACGGAGCAGTACTTC.

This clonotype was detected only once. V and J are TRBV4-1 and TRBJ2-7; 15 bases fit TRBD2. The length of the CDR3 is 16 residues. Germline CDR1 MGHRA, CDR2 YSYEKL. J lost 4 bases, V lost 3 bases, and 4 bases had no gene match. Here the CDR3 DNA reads TGCGCCAGCAGCCATGGACTAGCGGGGGGGCCTTACGAGCAGTACTTC. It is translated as CASSHGLAGGPYEQYF.